This TCR beta chain was captured in a study of regulatory T cells in long-lasting Graves disease. Study-wide background: Newly diagnosed Graves' patients had taken antithyroid drugs under 3 months. Study-level points and caveats: Newly diagnosed patients had higher TCR diversity than persistent Graves' patients did.

TCR beta libraries were built with iRepertoire HTBI primers and Arm-PCR of CDR3 regions. MiXCR, applied by TCRdb to the multiplex PCR reads, yields one record per CDR3 protein. The repertoire holds 300,000 to 450,000 distinct CDR3 sequences, about 14% seen once, with 22% in the top ten. The CDR3 length is 14 residues. Trimming removed 3 bases at V and 4 bases at J, with 10 bases between. The germline V gene encodes CDR1 MNHGY and CDR2 SVAAGI. As for time point: newly diagnosed GD, antithyroid drugs for less than 3 months. PBMC-derived RNA was used for the TCR library. Per American Thyroid Association guidelines, Graves' disease was diagnosed. Patients were from an endocrinology department in Xi'an, China. As concerns this clonotype: Its antigen is not identified.

This chain joins TRBV6-9 and TRBJ2-1; D is perhaps TRBD2 (7 bases). The clonotype comes from a female donor with Graves disease. Specimen: peripheral blood mononuclear cells (PBMCs), collected at new diagnosis, from a patient treated with antithyroid drugs. The CDR3 is CASSYGGQYNEQFF. The CDR3 coding sequence is TGTGCCAGCAGTTACGGGGGGCAGTACAATGAGCAGTTCTTC.